The 32 T cell receptor beta chains below were found in one sample sequenced in a study of cytomegalovirus exposure and HLA in healthy donors. Both 60 Vbeta primers and 13 Jbeta primers went into the PCR. Using immunoSEQ multiplex PCR, the repertoire was profiled, and TCRdb retains in-frame clones only, with some absent. The sample has about 91,000 clones. Sequenced material: PBMCs. The receptor set was obtained from a woman aged 25 to 39 in good health and CMV-seronegative.

The chain uses TRBV7-3 and TRBJ2-7; 10 positions match TRBD2. The CDR3 runs 15 residues. Germline loops: CDR1 SGHTA, CDR2 FQGTGA. The J segment lost 3 bases and the V segment lost 5 bases, leaving 7 bases of the junction unmatched. CDR3 region: CASSISSGGHYEQYF. The DNA of the CDR3 is TGTGCCAGCAGCATATCTAGCGGGGGCCACTACGAGCAGTACTTC.

The chain couples TRBV19 to TRBJ1-4, with D perhaps TRBD1 (6 bases). V gave up 5 bases and J gave up 1 base, with 14 bases separating them. The CDR3 spans 16 residues. Germline V lookup: CDR1 LNHDA, CDR2 SQIVND (reference sequence). The CDR3 here is CASSEGVAGTNEKLFF. DNA of the CDR3: TGTGCCAGTAGTGAGGGGGTTGCAGGAACTAATGAAAAACTGTTTTTT. Based on the CDR3 plus reference TRBV19 and TRBJ1-4, the full variable domain is DGGITQSPKYLFRKEGQNVTLSCEQNLNHDAMYWYRQDPGQGLRLIYYSQIVNDFQKGDIAEGYSVSREKKESFPLTVTSAQKNPTAFYLCASSEGVAGTNEKLFFGSGTQLSVL.

The chain is built from TRBV7-3 and TRBJ2-3; 8 bases align to TRBD2. The germline V gene has CDR1 SGHTA and CDR2 FQGTGA. The CDR3 has 16 amino acids. The V gene end was trimmed by 3 bases and the J gene end by 3 bases; junction bases not matched to a gene: 8. The CDR3 bases are TGTGCCAGCAGCTTGACGACTAGCGTGGGGACAGATACGCAGTATTTT. This codes for CASSLTTSVGTDTQYF.

This rearrangement joins TRBV7-9 to TRBJ2-2; 7 bases map to TRBD2. This CDR3 has 15 amino acids. V was clipped by 3 bases and J by 5 bases; unmatched bases: 6. Germline CDR1 is SEHNR and CDR2 is FQNEAQ (reference sequence). The CDR3 DNA sequence: TGTGCCAGCAGCTTGAAGACGGGAGGAACCGGGGAGCTGTTTTTT. Protein product: CASSLKTGGTGELFF.

The chain couples TRBV2 to TRBJ2-3; D is perhaps TRBD1 (5 bases). Trimming took 4 bases from V and 1 from J, leaving 12 bases between them. The length of the CDR3 is 15 residues. Germline lookup yields CDR1 SNHLY and CDR2 FYNNEI. The CDR3 is CASSAPETGTDTQYF. The CDR3, as DNA: TGTGCCAGCAGTGCACCCGAGACAGGCACAGATACGCAGTATTTT.

The chain has TRBV11-3 and TRBJ2-3; 7 bases map to TRBD2. The CDR3 covers 16 residues. CDR1 is SGHNT, CDR2 YENEEA, per germline. The junction had 13 bases not matched to a gene; V was cut back by 5 bases and J by 5 bases. The CDR3 protein is CASSLGPRLAGDTQYF. In DNA, the CDR3 is TGTGCCAGCAGCCTAGGGCCGAGACTAGCTGGAGATACGCAGTATTTT.

The chain joins TRBV5-6 to TRBJ2-7; TRBD2 aligns across 8 bases. CDR1 is SGHDT and CDR2 is YYEEEE in the germline V gene. After removal of 0 bases from V and 3 bases from J, the junction contained 5 bases not matched to a gene. There are 15 residues in the CDR3. This chain's CDR3 is CASSLEVTSGYEQYF. DNA for the CDR3: TGTGCCAGCAGCTTGGAAGTTACTAGCGGCTACGAGCAGTACTTC. The full variable domain, in which reference TRBV5-6 and TRBJ2-7 provide the parts outside the CDR3, is DAGVTQSPTHLIKTRGQQVTLRCSPKSGHDTVSWYQQALGQGPQFIFQYYEEEERQRGNFPDRFSGHQFPNYSSELNVNALLLGDSALYLCASSLEVTSGYEQYFGPGTRLTVT.

The V call is TRBV15, the J call TRBJ2-5; possibly TRBD1 for D (6 bases). The CDR3 contains 15 residues. Germline values: CDR1 LNHNV, CDR2 YYDKDF (reference sequence). Trimming cost V 3 bases and J 2 bases, with 13 bases left between them. CDR3 bases: TGTGCCACCAGCAGTCAGGTGGGACAACAAGAGACCCAGTACTTC. Translation gives CATSSQVGQQETQYF.

This rearrangement joins TRBV28 to TRBJ2-6; D gene unclear. This CDR3 comprises 15 residues. V was shortened by 3 bases and J by 2 bases, with 8 bases between the two germline ends. CDR1 MDHEN and CDR2 SYDVKM come from the germline V gene. For the CDR3, the DNA is TGTGCCAGCAGTTTGGAGACCACTGGGGCCAACGTCCTGACTTTC. Protein sequence: CASSLETTGANVLTF.

The V and J genes are TRBV13 and TRBJ1-5; D might be TRBD1 (5 bases). V lost 5 bases, J lost 1 base, and 15 bases lay in between. The CDR3 consists of 16 residues. Germline V gene lookup returns CDR1 PRHDT and CDR2 FYEKMQ (reference sequence). CDR3 residues: CASSRGGIVSNQPQHF. The CDR3 DNA is TGTGCCAGCAGCCGCGGGGGTATTGTAAGCAATCAGCCCCAGCATTTT.

The chain links TRBV6-6 to TRBJ2-3, with D perhaps TRBD2 (7 bases). CDR3 length: 15 residues. CDR1 MNHNY and CDR2 SVGAGI come from the germline V gene (reference sequence). Trimming shortened V by 5 bases and J by 7 bases, and 19 bases separated the two germline ends. The CDR3 DNA reads as TGTGCCAGCAGTCTTGATGGGGGGGCCCTCAATACGCAGTATTTT. Translated: CASSLDGGALNTQYF.

V and J are TRBV5-8 and TRBJ1-4; TRBD1 agrees at 7 bases. Looked up from germline, CDR1 is SGHTS and CDR2 is YDEGEE. After removal of 4 bases from V and 6 bases from J, the junction contained 9 bases not matched to a gene. This CDR3 contains 15 residues. In DNA form, the CDR3 reads TGTGCCAGCAGCGTGCTGACAGGGTTAGATGAAAAACTGTTTTTT. Translated: CASSVLTGLDEKLFF.

The V call is TRBV5-1, the J call TRBJ1-1; D is possibly TRBD1 (6 bases). The length of the CDR3 is 16 residues. Per the germline V gene, CDR1 is SGHRS and CDR2 is YFSETQ. The germline V and J ends were trimmed by 6 bases and 3 bases, with 21 bases remaining between them. The CDR3 nucleotides are TGCGCCAGCACCCTCGGTGGGGGCGAGGTTGACACTGAAGCTTTCTTT. It is translated as CASTLGGGEVDTEAFF.

This chain links TRBV12-2 with TRBJ2-7; TRBD1, as called in the table, went unchecked against the DNA. TRBV12-2 is a recognized pseudogene. This CDR3 spans 18 amino acids. Written as DNA, the CDR3 is TGTGCAAGTCGCTTTCGAGCGAGCCGAGACAGGTATTCGTACGAGCAGTACTTC. This translates into CASRFRASRDRYSYEQYF.

CDR3: CASRLGLAGDNEQYF. As DNA, the CDR3 is TGCGCCAGCAGACTGGGACTAGCGGGAGACAACGAGCAGTACTTC. The V and J genes are TRBV4-1 and TRBJ2-7, with 14 positions matching TRBD2. This CDR3 is 15 amino acids long. Germline CDR1 MGHRA, CDR2 YSYEKL. Trimming at V came to 6 bases and at J to 5 bases, leaving 6 bases not matched to a gene.

The chain has TRBV6-6 and TRBJ1-5; TRBD1 is a possible D gene (6 bases). Trimming took 9 bases from V and 2 from J, leaving 20 bases between them. The CDR3 is 16 amino acids. The germline CDR1 and CDR2 sequences are MNHNY and SVGAGI (reference sequence). CDR3 nucleotide sequence: TGTGCCAGTAACCCCCCCTTGGCAGGGGGCAATCAGCCCCAGCATTTT. Its protein product is CASNPPLAGGNQPQHF.

V is TRBV2 and J is TRBJ2-3; TRBD2 is a possible D gene (5 bases). Germline loops: CDR1 SNHLY, CDR2 FYNNEI. CDR3 length equals 14 residues. V lost 6 bases, J lost 14 bases, and 24 bases lay in between. The CDR3 loop is CASRPYLAFSVPYF. Here the CDR3 DNA reads TGTGCCAGCAGGCCCTATTTGGCCTTTAGCGTCCCGTATTTT.

The rearrangement joins TRBV27 to TRBJ1-1, with 7 bases identical to TRBD1. The junction had 9 bases not matched to a gene; V was cut back by 5 bases and J by 0 bases. Germline V lookup: CDR1 MNHEY, CDR2 SMNVEV (reference sequence). This CDR3 region has 16 residues. The CDR3 spells CASSRTGTELNTEAFF. The CDR3 nucleotides read TGTGCCAGCAGTCGTACCGGGACAGAGTTGAACACTGAAGCTTTCTTT.

The chain combines TRBV11-2 with TRBJ2-4; the match to TRBD1 covers 10 bases. CDR1 is SGHAT, CDR2 FQNNGV, per germline. The CDR3 runs to 16 residues. V shed 3 bases and J 9 bases; nucleotides not matched to a gene: 11. In DNA form, the CDR3 reads TGTGCCAGCAGCTTTCTCCCGGGACAGGGGTTAACCATTCAGTACTTC. It encodes CASSFLPGQGLTIQYF.

V gene TRBV6-1 combines with J gene TRBJ1-5; 10 nucleotides line up with TRBD1. Germline lookup yields CDR1 MNHNS and CDR2 SASEGT. This CDR3 is built from 14 residues. The J segment lost 5 bases and the V segment lost 5 bases, leaving 3 bases of the junction unmatched. The CDR3 here is CASSSTGGYQPQHF. The CDR3 DNA sequence: TGTGCCAGCAGTTCGACAGGGGGCTATCAGCCCCAGCATTTT.

As regards this clone: Germline is not matched at one junction end, which may reflect a read error. The J gene is TRBJ2-2, the V gene TRBV7-7; D may be TRBD2 (5 bases). This CDR3 is 12 amino acids long. Germline V gene sequence: CDR1 SSHAT, CDR2 FNYEAQ (reference sequence). The CDR3 loop reads CASSTRDGELFF. Written as DNA, the CDR3 is TGTGCTAGCAGCACCCGGGACGGGGAGCTGTTTTTT.

The V gene is TRBV20-1, the J gene TRBJ2-7; a weak D match, TRBD1 (6 bases). V gave up 6 bases and J gave up 8 bases, with 11 bases separating them. This CDR3 is 10 amino acids long. Germline CDR1 DFQATT, CDR2 SNEGSKA (reference sequence). The DNA of the CDR3 is TGCAGTGCGCCAGGACAGCAGCAGTACTTC. It is translated as CSAPGQQQYF.

The rearrangement joins TRBV6-7 to TRBJ1-3, with TRBD1 identical over 7 bases. TRBV6-7 is designated an ORF whose function remains uncertain. The CDR3 totals 18 residues. V lost 0 bases and J lost 0; bases outside the gene matches: 8. The DNA for the CDR3 is TGTGCCAGCAGTTACTCGGGACAGAAGAATTTCTCTGGAAACACCATATATTTT. Residues: CASSYSGQKNFSGNTIYF.

The chain combines TRBV5-1 with TRBJ2-7; 8 bases align to TRBD1. Germline values: CDR1 SGHRS, CDR2 YFSETQ. The CDR3 loop spans 14 amino acids. After removal of 4 bases from V and 5 bases from J, the junction contained 8 bases not matched to a gene. The CDR3 loop is CASSDRQGNDEQYF. The CDR3 nucleotides are TGCGCCAGCAGCGACCGACAGGGGAACGACGAGCAGTACTTC.

Here the CDR3 reads CASSGGQWEETQYF. The CDR3 DNA is TGTGCCAGCAGCGGGGGACAGTGGGAAGAGACCCAGTACTTC. J is TRBJ2-5 and V is TRBV5-5, with 7 bases matching TRBD1. Germline V lookup: CDR1 SGHKS, CDR2 YYEKEE (reference sequence). Trimming removed 4 bases from V and 3 bases from J; junction bases left unmatched: 6. This CDR3 spans 14 amino acids.

The chain carries TRBV7-8 and TRBJ2-6; D uncertain. V was clipped by 5 bases and J by 2 bases, with 10 bases between them. This CDR3 spans 15 amino acids. CDR1 is SGHVS and CDR2 is FQNEAQ in the germline V gene. The CDR3: CASSRVPTGANVLTF. The CDR3, as DNA: TGTGCCAGCAGCCGCGTCCCCACTGGGGCCAACGTCCTGACTTTC.

The V gene is TRBV5-4, the J gene TRBJ2-7, with 9 bases aligning to TRBD1. The CDR3 is 17 residues long. Germline V gene lookup returns CDR1 SGHNT and CDR2 YYREEE (reference sequence). The trim removed 1 base at V and 3 bases at J, leaving 11 bases unmatched. The CDR3 is CASSLLGQGTKNYEQYF. DNA of the CDR3: TGTGCCAGCAGCTTGCTGGGACAGGGCACCAAGAACTACGAGCAGTACTTC. Full variable domain (remainder filled in from reference TRBV5-4 and TRBJ2-7): ETGVTQSPTHLIKTRGQQVTLRCSSQSGHNTVSWYQQALGQGPQFIFQYYREEENGRGNFPPRFSGLQFPNYSSELNVNALELDDSALYLCASSLLGQGTKNYEQYFGPGTRLTVT.

The CDR3 region has the DNA TGTGCCAGCAGTTTAGTGGGGGCGAATGGCTACACCTTC. Its translation: CASSLVGANGYTF. J is TRBJ1-2 and V is TRBV27, with D perhaps matching TRBD1 (6 bases). Germline lookup yields CDR1 MNHEY and CDR2 SMNVEV (reference sequence). The CDR3 runs to 13 residues. The V end was cut by 2 bases, the J end by 6 bases, with 10 bases between.

This chain uses TRBV9 with TRBJ2-7; a possible D gene is TRBD2 (6 bases). V was clipped by 4 bases and J by 0 bases, with 14 bases between them. CDR1 is SGDLS and CDR2 is YYNGEE in the germline V gene. The CDR3 is made up of 15 amino acids. The CDR3 is CASSPRGSGSYEQYF. The DNA for the CDR3 is TGTGCCAGCAGCCCCCGGGGTAGCGGCTCCTACGAGCAGTACTTC.

The gene calls are TRBV6-1 and TRBJ2-1, with 8 bases identical to TRBD2. CDR3 length: 17 amino acids. Germline V gene sequence: CDR1 MNHNS, CDR2 SASEGT. J lost 2 bases, V lost 4 bases, and 10 bases had no gene match. CDR3: CASSALQYSGAYNEQFF. The CDR3 DNA reads as TGTGCCAGCAGTGCCTTGCAATATAGCGGGGCCTACAATGAGCAGTTCTTC.

The rearrangement uses TRBV27 and TRBJ1-2, with 7 bases matching TRBD1. Per the germline V gene, CDR1 is MNHEY and CDR2 is SMNVEV (reference sequence). With V trimmed by 2 bases and J by 4 bases, 4 bases remained unmatched. This CDR3 has 14 amino acids. The CDR3 sequence: CASSLGGQFYGYTF. The DNA for the CDR3 is TGTGCCAGCAGTTTAGGGGGACAGTTCTATGGCTACACCTTC.

V gene TRBV30 combines with J gene TRBJ1-2; D unclear. This CDR3 is 13 amino acids long. Germline V CDR1 and CDR2: GTSNPN, SVGIG (reference sequence). The ends were cut back, 3 bases at V and 4 bases at J, with 12 bases in the middle. For the CDR3, the DNA is TGTGCCTGGAGCCCCATGGGCCTCTATGGCTACACCTTC. Its translation: CAWSPMGLYGYTF. The whole variable domain, remainder taken from reference TRBV30 and TRBJ1-2, is SQTIHQWPATLVQPVGSPLSLECTVEGTSNPNLYWYRQAAGRGLQLLFYSVGIGQISSEVPQNLSASRPQDRQFILSSKKLLLSDSGFYLCAWSPMGLYGYTFGSGTRLTVV.